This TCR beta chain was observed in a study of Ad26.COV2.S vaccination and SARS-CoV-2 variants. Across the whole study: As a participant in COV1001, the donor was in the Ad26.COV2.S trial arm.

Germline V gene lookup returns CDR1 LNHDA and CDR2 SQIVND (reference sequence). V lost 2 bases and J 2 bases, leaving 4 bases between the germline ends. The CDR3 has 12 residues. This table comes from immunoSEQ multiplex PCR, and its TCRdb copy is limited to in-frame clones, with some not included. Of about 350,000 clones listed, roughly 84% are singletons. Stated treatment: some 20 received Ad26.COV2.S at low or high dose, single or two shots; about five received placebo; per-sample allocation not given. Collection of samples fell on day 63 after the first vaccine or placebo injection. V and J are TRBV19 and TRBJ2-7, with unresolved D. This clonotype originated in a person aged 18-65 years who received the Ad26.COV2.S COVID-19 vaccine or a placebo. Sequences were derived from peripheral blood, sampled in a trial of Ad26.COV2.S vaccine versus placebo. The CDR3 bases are TGTGCCAGTAGTATACCAACCTACGAGCAGTACTTC. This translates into CASSIPTYEQYF.